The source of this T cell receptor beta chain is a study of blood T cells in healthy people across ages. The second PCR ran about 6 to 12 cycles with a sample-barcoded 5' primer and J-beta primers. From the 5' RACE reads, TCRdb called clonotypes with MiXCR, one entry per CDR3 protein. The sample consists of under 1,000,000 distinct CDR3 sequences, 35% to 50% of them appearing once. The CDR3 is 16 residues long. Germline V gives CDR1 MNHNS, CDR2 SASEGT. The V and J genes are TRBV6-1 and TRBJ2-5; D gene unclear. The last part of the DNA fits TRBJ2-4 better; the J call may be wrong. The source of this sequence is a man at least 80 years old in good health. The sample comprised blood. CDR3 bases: TGTGCCACCTTTTCCTTGGACGCGATAGCCAAAAACATTCAGTACTTC. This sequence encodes CATFSLDAIAKNIQYF.